The subject of this entry is one T cell receptor (beta chain). Antigen: not known. The data were taken from a study of T cell responses to AZD1222 COVID-19 vaccine. V trimming: 8 bases; J trimming: 8 bases; junction bases outside the gene matches: 11. Germline CDR1 is SNHLY and CDR2 is FYNNEI. The CDR3 is 13 residues long. Whole-study results and caveats: Two doses of AZD1222 preceded a rise in Spike-specific TCR breadth and depth. Every sample of the repertoires postdated the peak T cell response.

The repertoire was sequenced with immunoSEQ multiplex PCR; TCRdb's copy has only in-frame clones and lacks some. Among some 150,000 clones, about 92% were seen once, and the ten largest hold approximately 0.88%. The receptor was isolated from an adult in good health. The material sequenced was peripheral blood, taken on day 0 of AZD1222 vaccination. The chain joins TRBV2 to TRBJ1-2, with 7 bases fitting TRBD1. CDR3 in amino acids: CASSRGGLGGYTF. CDR3 nucleotides: TGTGCCAGCTCTCGAGGGGGCCTCGGGGGCTACACCTTC.